Listed below are T cell receptor beta chains from one sample, sequenced in a study of T-cell reconstitution after alpha-beta-depleted transplantation in children. Each CDR3 protein gets one entry after TCRdb re-called the PCR reads with MiXCR. The sample includes fewer than 350,000 distinct CDR3 sequences, 11% of them seen just once. The sample here was peripheral blood, taken 180 days after TCRalphabeta/CD19-depleted stem cell transplant. These receptors all stem from a male patient under 10 years old who had a stem cell transplant for chronic granulomatous disease, so the T cells may come from the graft donor. The CDR3 runs from the conserved cysteine through the conserved F or W. D genes are given only for firm matches. Not every row has a clone size; where given, it reads once, few, many or a size class.

DNA,CDR3,J,size,D,V
TGTGCCAGCTCACCACCGATCGGGACAGGGGACTCCTACAATGAGCAGTTCTTC,CASSPPIGTGDSYNEQFF,TRBJ2-1,.,TRBD1,TRBV18
TGTGCCAGCAGTTCCCGACAGGGAGGACAGCCCCAGCATTTT,CASSSRQGGQPQHF,TRBJ1-5,many,TRBD1,TRBV12-3/TRBV12-4
TGTGCCAGCAGTTTAGGGTCTGCTGGGGCCAACGTCCTGACTTTC,CASSLGSAGANVLTF,TRBJ2-6,many,.,TRBV12-3/TRBV12-4
TGTGCCAGCAGCTTAGGGTGGGGTGGGGGTCCGGAGTCCTACAATGAGCAGTTCTTC,CASSLGWGGGPESYNEQFF,TRBJ2-1,many,.,TRBV7-9
TGTGCCAGCAGTTTAAGGGGGGCGGTTTACAATGAGCAGTTCTTC,CASSLRGAVYNEQFF,TRBJ2-1,few,.,TRBV12-3/TRBV12-4
TGTGCCAGCAGTGCCGGGACTAGCGGATCTTATTCCTACAATGAGCAGTTCTTC,CASSAGTSGSYSYNEQFF,TRBJ2-1,many,TRBD2,TRBV28
TGTGCCAGCAGTTTAGGGAGTCTAGCGGGAGCTTCCGGGGAGCTGTTTTTT,CASSLGSLAGASGELFF,TRBJ2-2,many,TRBD2,TRBV27
TGTGCCACACTGTCGGCAGGGAGAGAGACCCAGTACTTC,CATLSAGRETQYF,TRBJ2-5,many,.,TRBV7-9
TGCAGCGTTGAACGTCACACCCAAGAGACCCAGTACTTC,CSVERHTQETQYF,TRBJ2-5,many,.,TRBV29-1
TGTGCCAGCAGCTTAGGAGAGGCCAACACTGAAGCTTTCTTT,CASSLGEANTEAFF,TRBJ1-1,many,.,TRBV7-2
TGTGCCAGCAGCGGAGGAGGGGGCGCTAAGTGGATGTACAATGAGCAGTTCTTC,CASSGGGGAKWMYNEQFF,TRBJ2-1,many,.,TRBV11-2
TGTGCCAGCAGTTTCGGGAATAGTCTTTCACCCCTCCACTTT,CASSFGNSLSPLHF,TRBJ1-6,many,.,TRBV28
TGCAGTGCTAGAGTGACCACAGATACGCAGTATTTT,CSARVTTDTQYF,TRBJ2-3,many,.,TRBV20-1
TGTGCCAGCAGCTCAAACAGGGAGAACACTGAAGCTTTCTTT,CASSSNRENTEAFF,TRBJ1-1,medium-sized,.,TRBV7-9
TGTGCCAGCAGTGAAGCGGTCTACGGCGGGGAGCTGTTTTTT,CASSEAVYGGELFF,TRBJ2-2,many,.,TRBV6-1
TGCAGTGCTAGAGGCCCGCTTAAGGAGCAGTACTTC,CSARGPLKEQYF,TRBJ2-7,many,.,TRBV20-1
TGCGCCAGCACGGATTTTTCAGATACGCAGTATTTT,CASTDFSDTQYF,TRBJ2-3,many,.,TRBV4-1